This TCR beta chain was recovered during a study of blood T cell repertoires in COVID-19. Study overall: Samples of COVID-19 (acute and convalescent) were obtained from the United States, Italy and Spain.

Libraries were prepared by immunoSEQ multiplex PCR; TCRdb keeps only in-frame clonotypes and omits some of them. The table has about 480,000 clones, over 75% seen once; the top ten hold over 1.5%. Germline V lookup: CDR1 WSHSY, CDR2 SAAADI. The CDR3 length is 14 residues. With 5 bases clipped from V and 8 bases from J, the junction kept 6 bases outside the gene matches. Clinical history as reported by participants underpinned cohort assignment. V is TRBV10-2 and J is TRBJ2-1; the match to TRBD2 covers 10 bases. This receptor was obtained from a woman aged 40 to 50 who had recovered from COVID-19. Sequencing input: PBMCs or T cells enriched from blood (not recorded which). This chain's CDR3 is CASSRAGGPDEQFF. In DNA form, the CDR3 reads TGCGCCAGCAGTCGAGCGGGAGGGCCCGATGAGCAGTTCTTC.